This entry is about one T cell receptor beta chain. This specimen comes from a study of T cell changes during pregnancy in multiple sclerosis. The junction had 14 bases not matched to a gene; V was cut back by 9 bases and J by 7 bases. Germline-derived CDR1 and CDR2 are SNHLY and FYNNEI. This CDR3 contains 16 residues. TCRdb's table, derived via immunoSEQ multiplex PCR, lists solely in-frame clones and lacks some. The sample contains 45,000 to 70,000 clones, 92% of which appear only once. V and J are TRBV2 and TRBJ1-4, with 10 positions matching TRBD1. Source: CD4+ T cells from peripheral blood mononuclear cells, taken after pregnancy. The TCR comes from a female donor in good health, enrolled as a control in a pregnancy study. The CDR3 nucleotides read TGTGCCAGTAAACCGGGACAGGGGCGGGGCGGTGAAAAACTGTTTTTT. It is translated as CASKPGQGRGGEKLFF.